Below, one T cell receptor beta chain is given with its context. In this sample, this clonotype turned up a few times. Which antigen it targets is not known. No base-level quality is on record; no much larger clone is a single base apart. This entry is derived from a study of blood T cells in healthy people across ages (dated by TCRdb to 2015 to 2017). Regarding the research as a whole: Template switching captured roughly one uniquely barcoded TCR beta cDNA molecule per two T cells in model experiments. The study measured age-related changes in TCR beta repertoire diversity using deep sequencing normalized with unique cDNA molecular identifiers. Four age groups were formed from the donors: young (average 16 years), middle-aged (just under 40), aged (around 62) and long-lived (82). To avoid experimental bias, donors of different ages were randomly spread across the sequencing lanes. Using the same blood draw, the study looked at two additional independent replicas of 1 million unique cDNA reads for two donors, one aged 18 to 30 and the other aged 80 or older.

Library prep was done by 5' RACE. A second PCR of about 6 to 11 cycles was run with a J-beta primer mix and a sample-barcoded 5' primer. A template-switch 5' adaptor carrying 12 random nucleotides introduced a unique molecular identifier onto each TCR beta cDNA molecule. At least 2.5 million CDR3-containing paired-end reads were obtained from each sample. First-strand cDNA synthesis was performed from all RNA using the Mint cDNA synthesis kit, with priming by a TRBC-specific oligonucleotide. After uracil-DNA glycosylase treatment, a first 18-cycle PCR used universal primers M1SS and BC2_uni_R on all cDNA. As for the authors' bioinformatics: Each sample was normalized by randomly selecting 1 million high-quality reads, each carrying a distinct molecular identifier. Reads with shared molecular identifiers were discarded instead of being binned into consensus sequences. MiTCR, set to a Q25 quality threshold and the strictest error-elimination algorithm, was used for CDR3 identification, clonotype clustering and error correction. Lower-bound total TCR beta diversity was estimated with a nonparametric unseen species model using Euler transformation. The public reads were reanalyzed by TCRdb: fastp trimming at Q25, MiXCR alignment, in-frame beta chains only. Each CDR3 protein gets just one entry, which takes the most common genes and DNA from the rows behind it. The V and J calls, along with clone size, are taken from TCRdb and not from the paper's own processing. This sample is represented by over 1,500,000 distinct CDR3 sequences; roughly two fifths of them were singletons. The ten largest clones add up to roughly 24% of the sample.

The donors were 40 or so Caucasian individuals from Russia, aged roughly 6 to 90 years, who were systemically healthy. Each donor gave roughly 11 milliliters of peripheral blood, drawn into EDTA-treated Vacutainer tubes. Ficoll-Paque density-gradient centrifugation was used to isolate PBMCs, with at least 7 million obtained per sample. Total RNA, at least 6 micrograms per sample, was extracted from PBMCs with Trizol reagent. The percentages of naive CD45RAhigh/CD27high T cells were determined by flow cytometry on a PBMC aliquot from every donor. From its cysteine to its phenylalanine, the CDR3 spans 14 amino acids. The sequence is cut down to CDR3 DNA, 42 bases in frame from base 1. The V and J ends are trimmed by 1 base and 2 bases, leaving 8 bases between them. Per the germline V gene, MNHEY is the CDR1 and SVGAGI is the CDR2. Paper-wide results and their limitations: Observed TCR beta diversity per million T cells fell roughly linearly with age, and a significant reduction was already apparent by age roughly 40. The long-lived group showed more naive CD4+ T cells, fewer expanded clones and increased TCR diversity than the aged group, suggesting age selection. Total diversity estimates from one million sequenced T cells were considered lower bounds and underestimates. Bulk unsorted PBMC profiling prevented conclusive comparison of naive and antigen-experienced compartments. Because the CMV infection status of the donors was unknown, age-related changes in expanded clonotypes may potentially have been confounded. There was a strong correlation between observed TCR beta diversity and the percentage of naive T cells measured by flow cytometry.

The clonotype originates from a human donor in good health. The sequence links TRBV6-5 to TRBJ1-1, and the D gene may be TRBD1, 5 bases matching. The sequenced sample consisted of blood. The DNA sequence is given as TGTGCCAGCAGTTACTGGGACTCTAACACTGAAGCTTTCTTT. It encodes CASSYWDSNTEAFF.